This T cell receptor (beta chain) was identified in a study of T cells in Graves' hyperthyroidism and ophthalmopathy. This CDR3 has 14 amino acids. The germline V gene has CDR1 LGHNA and CDR2 YSLEER. Trimming cost V 3 bases and J 3 bases, with 9 bases left between them. The hyperthyroidism patients had all been newly diagnosed, and their disease duration was under 2 months. Their ages ranged from 18 to 65 years. RNA transcripts provided the source from which TCR beta CDR3 regions were amplified. The HTBI primer set served for first-round RT-PCR of the TCR CDR3. One entry per CDR3 protein, called by TCRdb with MiXCR from the multiplex PCR reads. This table holds around 600,000 distinct CDR3 sequences, approximately 14% found once.

Sequences were obtained from blood. The rearrangement uses TRBV4-3 and TRBJ2-1; TRBD2 is a possible D gene (5 bases). This TCR was sampled from a woman in her thirties with Graves' hyperthyroidism. The CDR3 coding sequence is TGCGCCAGCAGCCATGTACGGGACTACAATGAGCAGTTCTTC. Its translation is CASSHVRDYNEQFF.